This paragraph covers one T cell receptor beta chain sequence. The data are from a study of T cell responses to AZD1222 COVID-19 vaccine. V was trimmed by 7 bases and J by 2 bases, leaving 15 bases between them. Germline CDR1 is LNHDA and CDR2 is SQIVND (reference sequence). The CDR3 extends over 15 amino acids. TCRdb's copy holds only in-frame clones and misses some; the assay was immunoSEQ multiplex PCR. The repertoire holds 90,000 to 150,000 clones, with approximately 89% as singletons. This material consisted of peripheral blood, taken on day 0 of AZD1222 vaccination. The clonotype originates from an adult in good health. The chain is built from TRBV19 and TRBJ2-1; D perhaps matches TRBD2 (5 bases). CDR3 DNA sequence: TGTGCCAGTACCAGCGGACTGCCTGCCTACAATGAGCAGTTCTTC. Its protein is CASTSGLPAYNEQFF.